The clone carrying this TCR beta chain has just one count. As yet, its antigen is unknown. This sample is drawn from a study of memory CD4+ T cells and cytomegalovirus serostatus. Study findings and constraints: The CMV-associated TCR signature appears largely within the CD4+ memory repertoire.

Data came from immunoSEQ multiplex PCR; TCRdb stores just in-frame clones and leaves some out. The sample shows about 41,000 clones, roughly 77% of them seen only once. The CDR3 runs to 15 residues. Per the germline V gene, CDR1 is SNHLY and CDR2 is FYNNEI. V dropped 6 bases and J dropped 4 bases, with 16 bases sitting between them. The sort gate was single viable CD3+CD4+CD8-CD45RO+ cells for memory CD4+ T cells. Positive selection with CD4 microbeads enriched total CD4+ T cells. The sequenced sample was memory CD4+ T cells from blood. The V and J genes are TRBV2 and TRBJ1-5; a possible D gene is TRBD1 (5 bases). This TCR was sampled from an adult in good health and CMV-seronegative. DNA for the CDR3: TGTGCCAGCAGACAGGCACGGGCAGCAAATCAGCCCCAGCATTTT. This translates into CASRQARAANQPQHF.